The clone carrying this TCR beta chain was recorded a few times. Original handling: Estimates of nucleated cell counts were drawn from the amplification of reference gene primers. Measured with immunoSEQ multiplex PCR; TCRdb has only the in-frame clones, and not every one. D and trimming were read from the DNA, whereas the V and J calls and clone size are those reported in that table. Altogether about 120,000 clones are present, 80% being singletons, with the ten largest covering 16%. This entry comes from a study of blood T cell repertoires in COVID-19. Study context: The United States, Italy and Spain provided the acute and convalescent COVID-19 samples.

Germline lookup yields CDR1 SNHLY and CDR2 FYNNEI. This CDR3 contains 15 residues. Losses at the gene ends were 2 bases for V and 4 bases for J; bases not matched to a gene: 4. The sample taken for sequencing was peripheral blood. The gene calls are TRBV2 and TRBJ2-2; 7 nucleotides line up with TRBD2. The receptor comes from a man between 60 and 75 years old with active or convalescent COVID-19. The CDR3 coding sequence is TGTGCCAGCAGTGAAATAGGGAGGGGCACCGGGGAGCTGTTTTTT. This translates into CASSEIGRGTGELFF.